These T cell receptor beta chains were read from a single sample in a study of Graves' ophthalmopathy and Graves' hyperthyroidism. TCRdb analysed the multiplex PCR reads with MiXCR anew, one entry per CDR3 protein. The sample lists roughly 380,000 distinct CDR3 sequences, 15% seen once, with 7% in the top ten. Sequences were obtained from peripheral blood. These receptors were taken from a woman between 18 and 30 years old with stable Graves' hyperthyroidism. Both conserved end residues are trimmed from each CDR3. The D gene is left open where the match is weak. Where a row states a size, it is once, few, many or the class of an expanded clone; other rows omit it.

TRBJ1-5,once,TRBV20-1,11,.,GASGGGGQPQH
TRBJ2-7,many,TRBV7-2,13,.,ASSLSKDPSYEQY
TRBJ2-2,many,TRBV19,15,TRBD1,ASRSRPGTGNTGELF
TRBJ1-3,many,TRBV6-1,13,.,ASRDASGTGNTIY
TRBJ2-5,many,TRBV6-2/TRBV6-3,10,.,ASSYPVETQY
TRBJ2-5,few,TRBV29-1,13,TRBD1,SVGGTGEGQETQY
TRBJ2-7,many,TRBV6-2/TRBV6-3,14,.,ASSGGKRQGFDEQY
TRBJ2-7,few,TRBV12-3/TRBV12-4,11,.,ASSSPLGGEQY
TRBJ1-2,.,TRBV6-1,11,TRBD1,ASSTQGANGYT
TRBJ2-7,.,TRBV18,10,.,ASSHAHYEQY
TRBJ2-7,many,TRBV20-1,12,.,SASMRGIFYEQY
TRBJ1-1,.,TRBV7-8,12,.,ASSIKVWGTEAF
TRBJ2-4,many,TRBV11-2,13,TRBD2,ASSLVNFGRNIQY
TRBJ1-2,.,TRBV18,11,.,ASSTTENYGYT
TRBJ1-1,many,TRBV19,12,.,ASRGPGSGTEAF
TRBJ2-7,many,TRBV2,11,.,ATAGTSHDEQY
TRBJ1-1,many,TRBV28,14,.,ASSFGLDAMNTEAF
TRBJ1-1,.,TRBV7-9,12,.,ASSSQIWGFEAF
TRBJ2-2,many,TRBV19,12,.,ATLDSGYTGELF
TRBJ1-2,many,TRBV2,15,.,ASSEWYWDVSNYGYT
TRBJ2-7,many,TRBV20-1,13,TRBD1,SARARSGQLYEQY
TRBJ1-2,few,TRBV3-1,11,.,ASSQETRGGYT
TRBJ2-7,few,TRBV5-6,15,TRBD2,ASSFSSSGGFTYEQY
TRBJ1-5,many,TRBV27,13,.,ASSLSQGGFQPQH
TRBJ2-7,many,TRBV20-1,15,TRBD1,SAVALPGQGFSYEQY
TRBJ2-4,many,TRBV2,14,.,ASSERDSLAKNIQY
TRBJ2-7,many,TRBV15,16,TRBD1,ATSRGQIPQGNPYEQY
TRBJ2-2,many,TRBV7-8,16,TRBD1,ASSSRGTGLGGSGELF
TRBJ1-1,many,TRBV11-3,10,.,ASSRQASEAF
TRBJ2-7,.,TRBV12-3/TRBV12-4,12,TRBD2,ASSRSGRDYEQY
TRBJ2-2,many,TRBV28,12,TRBD2,ASIGGARNGELF
TRBJ1-5,many,TRBV10-2,14,TRBD1,ASSEGTGVGGQPQH